The 14 T cell receptor beta chains in this list originate from one sample, sequenced in a study of T cells in narcolepsy. Only in-frame clones appear in the TCRdb table, and some are missing; sequencing was by immunoSEQ multiplex PCR. The sample consists of about 24,000 clones, 60% to 75% of them appearing once. Sequencing was performed on memory (CD45RA-) CD4+ T cells from blood. All receptors derive from a human donor in good health.

This chain joins TRBV5-1 and TRBJ2-3, with a weak D call TRBD1 (6 bases). CDR3 length equals 15 residues. The germline V gene has CDR1 SGHRS and CDR2 YFSETQ. V lost 5 bases and J 0 bases, leaving 13 bases between the germline ends. CDR3 loop: CASRFAGESTDTQYF. The CDR3 DNA follows: TGCGCCAGCAGATTCGCAGGGGAAAGCACAGATACGCAGTATTTT.

This sequence joins TRBV6-6 and TRBJ1-4; D possibly corresponds to TRBD1 (6 bases). Trimming stripped 7 bases from V and 14 bases from J, with 23 bases between. Germline V gene sequence: CDR1 MNHNY, CDR2 SVGAGI (reference sequence). This CDR3 spans 14 amino acids. The CDR3 sequence: CASKDSGGGAGLFF. Written as DNA, the CDR3 is TGTGCCAGCAAGGACAGTGGCGGGGGTGCGGGGCTGTTTTTT.

The chain employs TRBV11-3 and TRBJ2-2, with TRBD1 matching over 9 bases. The CDR3 contains 15 residues. Trimming took 5 bases from V and 4 from J; bases not matched to a gene: 5. Germline V gives CDR1 SGHNT, CDR2 YENEEA. The CDR3 here is CASSPGTGSTGELFF. The CDR3 DNA sequence: TGTGCCAGCAGCCCCGGGACAGGGAGCACCGGGGAGCTGTTTTTT.

This clone was detected once. The genes are TRBV5-8 and TRBJ2-3; 8 nucleotides line up with TRBD1. Trimming took 0 bases from V and 5 from J; bases not matched to a gene: 8. In germline, CDR1 is SGHTS, CDR2 YDEGEE. This CDR3 region has 16 residues. As DNA, the CDR3 is TGTGCCAGCAGCTTGGCCTTCAGGGGGCGCGTAGATACGCAGTATTTT. It yields the protein CASSLAFRGRVDTQYF.

This chain connects TRBV27 to TRBJ2-2; TRBD1 agrees at 11 bases. Trimming removed 5 bases from V and 4 bases from J; junction bases left unmatched: 3. From germline, CDR1 is MNHEY and CDR2 SMNVEV (reference sequence). There are 15 residues in the CDR3. This chain's CDR3 is CASSRDRGITGELFF. CDR3 nucleotides: TGTGCCAGCAGTCGGGACAGGGGGATCACCGGGGAGCTGTTTTTT.

V and J are TRBV30 and TRBJ2-3; D is perhaps TRBD2 (5 bases). CDR1 and CDR2 from the germline V gene are GTSNPN and SVGIG (reference sequence). The CDR3 spans 13 residues. The V end was cut by 4 bases, the J end by 1 base, with 9 bases between. CDR3 sequence: CAWTLEGTDTQYF. CDR3 nucleotide sequence: TGTGCCTGGACCCTGGAGGGCACAGATACGCAGTATTTT.

V gene TRBV30 combines with J gene TRBJ2-5; D is uncertain. This CDR3 spans 14 amino acids. Germline CDR1 is GTSNPN and CDR2 is SVGIG (reference sequence). The germline V and J ends were trimmed by 0 bases and 1 base, with 9 bases remaining between them. The CDR3: CAWSVSWAQETQYF. Here the CDR3 DNA reads TGTGCCTGGAGTGTAAGTTGGGCCCAAGAGACCCAGTACTTC.

In its sample, this clone was seen a few times. V usage is TRBV6-5 and J usage is TRBJ2-7; no reliable D call. V was cut by 10 bases and J by 3 bases, with 16 bases left in between. The germline gives CDR1 MNHEY, CDR2 SVGAGI. CDR3 length: 13 residues. The CDR3 region is CATTDRQNYEQYF. CDR3 DNA: TGTGCCACCACAGACCGGCAGAACTACGAGCAGTACTTC.

V is TRBV28 and J is TRBJ1-5; D ambiguous. The germline CDR1 and CDR2 sequences are MDHEN and SYDVKM. V gave up 2 bases and J gave up 3 bases, with 8 bases separating them. This CDR3 comprises 14 residues. DNA of the CDR3: TGTGCCAGCAGTTTAGTGGCAGACAATCAGCCCCAGCATTTT. Translated, it gives CASSLVADNQPQHF.

This sequence joins TRBV7-6 and TRBJ1-6, with 9 bases identical to TRBD1. J lost 7 bases, V lost 1 base, and 5 bases had no gene match. Germline assignment: CDR1 SGHVS and CDR2 FNYEAQ. This CDR3 has 16 amino acids. The CDR3 DNA reads as TGTGCCAGCAGCTTAGTCCTAGGACAGGGGAATTCACCCCTCCACTTT. Amino acid sequence: CASSLVLGQGNSPLHF.

CDR3 region: CASSMDSPRTGELFF. In DNA form, the CDR3 reads TGTGCCAGCAGCATGGACAGTCCTCGCACCGGGGAGCTGTTTTTT. The rearrangement joins TRBV27 to TRBJ2-2; D may be TRBD1 (6 bases). Trimming took off 6 bases at V and 4 bases at J, with 15 bases between the two ends. The germline V gene encodes CDR1 MNHEY and CDR2 SMNVEV (reference sequence). This CDR3 has 15 amino acids.

In its sample, this clone was seen a few times. The chain is built from TRBV9 and TRBJ2-5; 9 bases are shared with TRBD2. Per germline, CDR1 SGDLS and CDR2 YYNGEE. Losses at the gene ends were 2 bases for V and 5 bases for J; bases not matched to a gene: 10. CDR3 length: 16 amino acids. The CDR3 protein is CASSVGSGSLGETQYF. The CDR3 coding sequence is TGTGCCAGCAGCGTCGGTAGCGGGAGTTTGGGGGAGACCCAGTACTTC.

The CDR3 loop is CASSLGTGARYEQYF. CDR3 coding DNA: TGCGCCAGCAGCCTCGGGACAGGGGCTAGGTACGAGCAGTACTTC. This chain connects TRBV5-1 to TRBJ2-7, with 10 bases that match TRBD1. Trimming took 4 bases from V and 4 from J; bases not matched to a gene: 8. The CDR3 runs to 15 residues. CDR1 SGHRS and CDR2 YFSETQ come from the germline V gene.

This chain joins TRBV6-6 and TRBJ2-7, with unresolved D. The CDR3 loop spans 14 amino acids. V lost 7 bases and J 0 bases, leaving 13 bases between the germline ends. CDR1 and CDR2 (germline): MNHNY, SVGAGI (reference sequence). The CDR3 protein is CASKRTLSSYEQYF. CDR3 nucleotide sequence: TGTGCCAGCAAAAGGACCCTGAGCTCCTACGAGCAGTACTTC.